Listed below are T cell receptor beta chains from one sample, sequenced in a study of blood T cell repertoires in COVID-19. Clones were read by immunoSEQ multiplex PCR, and TCRdb kept only the in-frame ones, dropping some. Counted here are a few hundred thousand clones, roughly nine tenths occurring once; the ten biggest clones make up over 4%. Sequenced: peripheral blood. The receptors were sampled from a man in his 60s who had recovered from COVID-19. The CDR3 runs from the conserved cysteine through the conserved F or W. Fields, in order: D gene, J gene, clone size, V gene, CDR3 DNA, CDR3 protein. D genes are given only for firm matches. A row's size may be missing; if present it is once, few, many or a size class.

d_call: TRBD1
j_call: TRBJ1-2
clone_size: -
v_call: TRBV29-1
cdr3_nt: TGCAGCGTTGGAACAGGGGCTAACTATGGCTACACCTTC
cdr3_aa: CSVGTGANYGYTF

d_call: -
j_call: TRBJ1-1
clone_size: -
v_call: TRBV9
cdr3_nt: TGTGCCAGCAGCCCAGTAGCGACCATGAACACTGAAGCTTTCTTT
cdr3_aa: CASSPVATMNTEAFF

d_call: TRBD2
j_call: TRBJ2-7
clone_size: -
v_call: TRBV19
cdr3_nt: TGTGCCAGTAGTATTTCGAGCGGGGCGGCCTACGAGCAGTACTTC
cdr3_aa: CASSISSGAAYEQYF

d_call: -
j_call: TRBJ2-7
clone_size: -
v_call: TRBV7-2
cdr3_nt: TGTGCCAGCAGCCCCCAACAGGGCCTCTACGAGCAGTACTTC
cdr3_aa: CASSPQQGLYEQYF

d_call: -
j_call: TRBJ1-6
clone_size: -
v_call: TRBV6-2/TRBV6-3
cdr3_nt: TGTGCCAGCAGTTATACAGGGATGGGGTCACCCCTCCACTTT
cdr3_aa: CASSYTGMGSPLHF

d_call: TRBD1
j_call: TRBJ2-1
clone_size: -
v_call: TRBV5-1
cdr3_nt: TGCGCCAGCAGCATGGGACAGGGAGTACCATCTGAGCAGTTCTTC
cdr3_aa: CASSMGQGVPSEQFF

d_call: -
j_call: TRBJ1-1
clone_size: -
v_call: TRBV19
cdr3_nt: TGTGCCAGTAGTGGGGGACTATACACTGAAGCTTTCTTT
cdr3_aa: CASSGGLYTEAFF

d_call: -
j_call: TRBJ1-2
clone_size: few
v_call: TRBV11-2
cdr3_nt: TGTGCCAGCAGCCCACCCCCGCCACAGGATTCCTACACCTTC
cdr3_aa: CASSPPPPQDSYTF

d_call: -
j_call: TRBJ2-7
clone_size: -
v_call: TRBV18
cdr3_nt: TGTGCCAGCTCACGCGGAACGGCCGAGCAGTACTTC
cdr3_aa: CASSRGTAEQYF

d_call: -
j_call: TRBJ2-2
clone_size: -
v_call: TRBV7-2
cdr3_nt: TGTGCCGGCACCCAGGAGGGCAACACCGGGGAGCTGTTTTTT
cdr3_aa: CAGTQEGNTGELFF

d_call: TRBD2
j_call: TRBJ2-1
clone_size: -
v_call: TRBV7-9
cdr3_nt: TGTGCCAGCAGTCCTAGCGGGGATATCTACAATGAGCAGTTCTTC
cdr3_aa: CASSPSGDIYNEQFF

d_call: -
j_call: TRBJ2-6
clone_size: -
v_call: TRBV20-1
cdr3_nt: TGCAGTGCTAGTACTAGATCTGGGGCCAACGTCCTGACTTTC
cdr3_aa: CSASTRSGANVLTF

d_call: -
j_call: TRBJ2-2
clone_size: once
v_call: TRBV7-9
cdr3_nt: TGTGCCAGCAGCTGGAGGGAACTCGGGGAGCTGTTTTTT
cdr3_aa: CASSWRELGELFF

d_call: -
j_call: TRBJ2-7
clone_size: -
v_call: TRBV2
cdr3_nt: TGTGCCAGCAGTGAGCAGGGAACGTCCTACGAGCAGTACTTC
cdr3_aa: CASSEQGTSYEQYF

d_call: -
j_call: TRBJ1-5
clone_size: -
v_call: TRBV6-2/TRBV6-3
cdr3_nt: TGTGCCAGCAGTCACGGACAGCTCGGGCGCAATCAGCCCCAGCATTTT
cdr3_aa: CASSHGQLGRNQPQHF

d_call: TRBD2
j_call: TRBJ2-7
clone_size: once
v_call: TRBV7-2
cdr3_nt: TGTGCCAGCAGCTTAGCGTCTAGCGGGGCCTCCTACGAGCAGTACTTC
cdr3_aa: CASSLASSGASYEQYF

d_call: TRBD1
j_call: TRBJ2-4
clone_size: -
v_call: TRBV18
cdr3_nt: TGTGCCAGCTCACCGAACGGACAGGGGGTAACCAAAAACATTCAGTACTTC
cdr3_aa: CASSPNGQGVTKNIQYF

d_call: -
j_call: TRBJ1-3
clone_size: -
v_call: TRBV5-1
cdr3_nt: TGCGCCAGCAGCTTGAGACAGACTGACTCTGGAAACACCATATATTTT
cdr3_aa: CASSLRQTDSGNTIYF

d_call: TRBD1
j_call: TRBJ2-2
clone_size: -
v_call: TRBV29-1
cdr3_nt: TGCAGCGTTGGACAGGGGTCCGGGGAGCTGTTTTTT
cdr3_aa: CSVGQGSGELFF

d_call: -
j_call: TRBJ1-2
clone_size: -
v_call: TRBV7-8
cdr3_nt: TGTGCCAGCAGCTTAGGAGATATTAACTATGGCTACACCTTC
cdr3_aa: CASSLGDINYGYTF

d_call: -
j_call: TRBJ2-2
clone_size: once
v_call: TRBV11-2
cdr3_nt: TGTGCCAGCAGCTTAGTAGCCGGGGAGCTGTTTTTT
cdr3_aa: CASSLVAGELFF

d_call: TRBD1
j_call: TRBJ1-1
clone_size: -
v_call: TRBV7-8
cdr3_nt: TGTGCCAGCAGCCCCGACAGGGGGCAAAAGAGAGGTACTGAAGCTTTCTTT
cdr3_aa: CASSPDRGQKRGTEAFF

d_call: -
j_call: TRBJ2-3
clone_size: once
v_call: TRBV24-1
cdr3_nt: TGTGCCACCAGCAGGAGCACAGATACGCAGTATTTT
cdr3_aa: CATSRSTDTQYF

d_call: TRBD1
j_call: TRBJ1-2
clone_size: -
v_call: TRBV15
cdr3_nt: TGTGCCACCAGTAAGGACAGGGTTTTCTTGGGCTACACCTTC
cdr3_aa: CATSKDRVFLGYTF

d_call: TRBD1
j_call: TRBJ2-7
clone_size: -
v_call: TRBV10-3
cdr3_nt: TGTGCCATCAGTCCCGGGCAGGGGGTGGTAGTCTACGAGCAGTACTTC
cdr3_aa: CAISPGQGVVVYEQYF

d_call: -
j_call: TRBJ1-2
clone_size: -
v_call: TRBV25-1
cdr3_nt: TGTGCCAGCAGTGACTCGGGACTGACTAACTATGGCTACACCTTC
cdr3_aa: CASSDSGLTNYGYTF

d_call: -
j_call: TRBJ1-2
clone_size: -
v_call: TRBV27
cdr3_nt: TGTGCCAGCAGTCAGCGAAACGGGATCCTGGAGACCTTC
cdr3_aa: CASSQRNGILETF

d_call: -
j_call: TRBJ1-5
clone_size: -
v_call: TRBV2
cdr3_nt: TGTGCCAGCAGTGTGCCAGGGCTGGGCAATCAGCCCCAGCATTTT
cdr3_aa: CASSVPGLGNQPQHF

d_call: -
j_call: TRBJ1-2
clone_size: -
v_call: TRBV11-2
cdr3_nt: TGTGCCAGCAGCTTAGGGGCAGGGACTAGCTACACCTTC
cdr3_aa: CASSLGAGTSYTF

d_call: TRBD1
j_call: TRBJ1-1
clone_size: -
v_call: TRBV5-8
cdr3_nt: TGTGCCAGCACCATATACAGGGGTCCTCAACAGACTGAAGCTTTCTTT
cdr3_aa: CASTIYRGPQQTEAFF

d_call: -
j_call: TRBJ1-1
clone_size: -
v_call: TRBV5-1
cdr3_nt: TGCGCCAGCAGCACTCCCGGGAGGGGGAACACTGAAGCTTTCTTT
cdr3_aa: CASSTPGRGNTEAFF

d_call: -
j_call: TRBJ1-2
clone_size: -
v_call: TRBV9
cdr3_nt: TGTGCCAGCAGCGTAGTGGCGGGTAGAAGCGGCTACACCTTC
cdr3_aa: CASSVVAGRSGYTF

d_call: TRBD1
j_call: TRBJ2-7
clone_size: -
v_call: TRBV20-1
cdr3_nt: TGCAGTGCTAGTAACGGTCAGGGGGCAGGCGAGCAGTACTTC
cdr3_aa: CSASNGQGAGEQYF

d_call: TRBD1
j_call: TRBJ2-7
clone_size: -
v_call: TRBV27
cdr3_nt: TGTGCCAGCAGTTTAGCGGGACAGGGGTTTCAACTTTACGAGCAGTACTTC
cdr3_aa: CASSLAGQGFQLYEQYF

d_call: TRBD1
j_call: TRBJ1-2
clone_size: once
v_call: TRBV10-3
cdr3_nt: TGTGCCATCAGTCCCCGGACAGGGAGGGACTATGGCTACACCTTC
cdr3_aa: CAISPRTGRDYGYTF

d_call: -
j_call: TRBJ1-1
clone_size: -
v_call: TRBV11-3
cdr3_nt: TGTGCCAGCAGCTTAGGCCAGGGATTTACGAACACTGAAGCTTTCTTT
cdr3_aa: CASSLGQGFTNTEAFF

d_call: TRBD2
j_call: TRBJ2-3
clone_size: -
v_call: TRBV9
cdr3_nt: TGTGCCAGCAGCTCCCGGACTAGCGGGGGGATGGGGGCAGATACGCAGTATTTT
cdr3_aa: CASSSRTSGGMGADTQYF

d_call: TRBD2
j_call: TRBJ2-1
clone_size: -
v_call: TRBV29-1
cdr3_nt: TGCAGCGCTGGGACTAGCTCCTACAATGAGCAGTTCTTC
cdr3_aa: CSAGTSSYNEQFF

d_call: TRBD2
j_call: TRBJ2-7
clone_size: -
v_call: TRBV7-6
cdr3_nt: TGTGCCAGCAGCTTAGTGTCACGGGGGGATGGGGAGCAGTACTTC
cdr3_aa: CASSLVSRGDGEQYF

d_call: TRBD1
j_call: TRBJ2-7
clone_size: -
v_call: TRBV4-2
cdr3_nt: TGTGCCAGCAGCCACATACAGGGGGCGCGGGACTACGAGCAGTACTTC
cdr3_aa: CASSHIQGARDYEQYF

d_call: -
j_call: TRBJ2-4
clone_size: once
v_call: TRBV7-2
cdr3_nt: TGTGCCAGCAGCTTAGCGGACACGTTGACCAAAAACATTCAGTACTTC
cdr3_aa: CASSLADTLTKNIQYF

d_call: -
j_call: TRBJ1-4
clone_size: -
v_call: TRBV9
cdr3_nt: TGTGCCAGCAGCCCATACAGGGAACCCTCAACTAATGAAAAACTGTTTTTT
cdr3_aa: CASSPYREPSTNEKLFF

d_call: TRBD1
j_call: TRBJ1-1
clone_size: -
v_call: TRBV2
cdr3_nt: TGTGCCAGCAATTCGGGACAGCTGAACACTGAAGCTTTCTTT
cdr3_aa: CASNSGQLNTEAFF

d_call: -
j_call: TRBJ2-1
clone_size: -
v_call: TRBV15
cdr3_nt: TGTGCCACCACCAACAGGGCCTCCTACAATGAGCAGTTCTTC
cdr3_aa: CATTNRASYNEQFF

d_call: TRBD1
j_call: TRBJ2-7
clone_size: -
v_call: TRBV3-1/TRBV3-2
cdr3_nt: TGTGCCAGCAGCCAAGAGTTGGGACAGGGGTACGAGCAGTACTTC
cdr3_aa: CASSQELGQGYEQYF

d_call: -
j_call: TRBJ1-3
clone_size: -
v_call: TRBV28
cdr3_nt: TGTGCCAGCATTATAGGACACGCGTCTGGAAACACCATATATTTT
cdr3_aa: CASIIGHASGNTIYF

d_call: -
j_call: TRBJ1-1
clone_size: -
v_call: TRBV6-5
cdr3_nt: TGTGCCGCCGGGGGGCGAAACACTGAAGCTTTCTTT
cdr3_aa: CAAGGRNTEAFF

d_call: -
j_call: TRBJ2-7
clone_size: -
v_call: TRBV10-2
cdr3_nt: TGCGCCAGCAGTGAGTCGCGCAGGGAAGGCTACGAGCAGTACTTC
cdr3_aa: CASSESRREGYEQYF

d_call: -
j_call: TRBJ2-7
clone_size: -
v_call: TRBV6-5
cdr3_nt: TGTGCCAGCAGTTCGGAATACAGGGCAGCTGGCGAGCAGTACTTC
cdr3_aa: CASSSEYRAAGEQYF

d_call: TRBD2
j_call: TRBJ2-3
clone_size: -
v_call: TRBV19
cdr3_nt: TGTGCCAGTACCTCGGGACTAGCGGTCCTTACCACAGATACGCAGTATTTT
cdr3_aa: CASTSGLAVLTTDTQYF

d_call: TRBD1
j_call: TRBJ1-4
clone_size: -
v_call: TRBV9
cdr3_nt: TGTGCCAGCAGCCCAGACATCTCCACAGGGGATTCTAATGAAAAACTGTTTTTT
cdr3_aa: CASSPDISTGDSNEKLFF

d_call: TRBD2
j_call: TRBJ2-7
clone_size: -
v_call: TRBV5-1
cdr3_nt: TGCGCCAGCAGCTTGGTAGCTAGCGGGGGTTACGAGCAGTACTTC
cdr3_aa: CASSLVASGGYEQYF